This is a list of T cell receptor beta chains from one sample in a study of early T cells in non-severe SARS-CoV-2 infection. In TCRdb, the 5' RACE reads were re-called with MiXCR into one record per CDR3 protein. The sample lists roughly 76,000 distinct CDR3 sequences; 10% to 15% were seen once. The sequencing input was whole blood. The receptors were gathered from an adult who was a healthcare worker with PCR-confirmed SARS-CoV-2 infection or an uninfected control (not recorded which). Each CDR3 is given with its conserved first and last residue. D genes are given only for firm matches. Not all rows give a size; the values are once, few, many and, for expanded clones, a class.

abundance	v_gene	j_gene	d_gene	CDR3aa
many	TRBV6-5	TRBJ1-3	.	CASSYSEEASGNTIYF
many	TRBV5-1	TRBJ2-1	TRBD2	CASSDTSGSSNEQFF
many	TRBV28	TRBJ2-7	TRBD2	CASSPMTSSGLYEQYF
.	TRBV6-6	TRBJ2-1	.	CASGVGAEQFF
few	TRBV5-4	TRBJ2-6	.	CASSSISSGANVLTF
.	TRBV6-6	TRBJ1-2	TRBD1	CAIGRQGHGYTF
.	TRBV11-2	TRBJ2-7	.	CASSLYNYEQYF
.	TRBV4-2	TRBJ2-5	.	CASSQREGETQYF
many	TRBV28	TRBJ2-1	TRBD1	CASSFQGAYNEQFF
many	TRBV29-1	TRBJ1-4	.	CSASSGYNEKLFF
.	TRBV23-1	TRBJ1-2	TRBD1	CASSPQSPRGMNGYTF
many	TRBV12-5	TRBJ2-2	.	CASGSPLGELFF
.	TRBV7-9	TRBJ1-4	.	CASSPQGGEKLFF
.	TRBV20-1	TRBJ1-5	.	CSAPSSNQPQHF
many	TRBV6-2/TRBV6-3	TRBJ2-3	.	CASSYSHPRTDTQYF
few	TRBV7-9	TRBJ2-4	.	CASSSLALRGKNIQYF
many	TRBV7-8	TRBJ2-1	.	CASSPPKGVRNEQFF
few	TRBV10-1	TRBJ2-3	TRBD2	CASSEFAGGRTDTQYF
many	TRBV10-3	TRBJ2-7	TRBD2	CAVAAGLASTYEQYF
.	TRBV12-3/TRBV12-4	TRBJ2-7	TRBD2	CASSLGTGGLDEQYF
.	TRBV9	TRBJ2-1	TRBD2	CASSGGSSTYNEQFF
.	TRBV29-1	TRBJ2-1	.	CSVRFYNEQFF
few	TRBV12-3/TRBV12-4	TRBJ2-2	.	CASSLWRGTYTGELFF
many	TRBV3-1	TRBJ1-4	.	CASSRGDRQNEKLFF
.	TRBV9	TRBJ1-5	.	CASSVGPAGQPQHF
many	TRBV24-1	TRBJ2-5	.	CATMSQETQYF
many	TRBV20-1	TRBJ2-1	.	CSARIRSYNEQFF
many	TRBV5-1	TRBJ2-2	TRBD2	CASSSSSGRRTGELFF
.	TRBV20-1	TRBJ1-1	.	CSARVQGNTEAFF
.	TRBV13	TRBJ2-2	.	CASSHQPNANTGELFF
many	TRBV7-9	TRBJ1-5	.	CASSFAGVMHF
many	TRBV30	TRBJ2-7	.	CASALRGSAPYEQYF
many	TRBV28	TRBJ2-7	TRBD2	CASSFMVAGGQKQYF
many	TRBV20-1	TRBJ2-1	.	CSASWAGYNEQFF
.	TRBV29-1	TRBJ2-1	TRBD2	CSVQRTSGDNEQFF
few	TRBV3-1	TRBJ2-5	.	CASSQDPNSETQYF
few	TRBV6-6	TRBJ2-3	TRBD2	CASRDGLAGTDTQYF
.	TRBV28	TRBJ1-1	.	CASNDRNTEAFF
few	TRBV20-1	TRBJ1-1	.	CSARSGPINTEAFF
many	TRBV7-2	TRBJ2-2	TRBD2	CASSARGLAGTGELFF
many	TRBV23-1	TRBJ2-3	TRBD2	CASSPRGLAGESDTQYF
few	TRBV28	TRBJ2-7	TRBD2	CASSFPKQGHSGGRDYEQYF
.	TRBV7-2	TRBJ2-3	TRBD2	CASSMGLAGDTQYF
few	TRBV7-2	TRBJ2-6	.	CASSSRQINVLTF
.	TRBV3-1	TRBJ2-1	TRBD1	CASSQVQGGADNEQFF
.	TRBV9	TRBJ2-1	TRBD2	CASSVGPSGTYNEQFF